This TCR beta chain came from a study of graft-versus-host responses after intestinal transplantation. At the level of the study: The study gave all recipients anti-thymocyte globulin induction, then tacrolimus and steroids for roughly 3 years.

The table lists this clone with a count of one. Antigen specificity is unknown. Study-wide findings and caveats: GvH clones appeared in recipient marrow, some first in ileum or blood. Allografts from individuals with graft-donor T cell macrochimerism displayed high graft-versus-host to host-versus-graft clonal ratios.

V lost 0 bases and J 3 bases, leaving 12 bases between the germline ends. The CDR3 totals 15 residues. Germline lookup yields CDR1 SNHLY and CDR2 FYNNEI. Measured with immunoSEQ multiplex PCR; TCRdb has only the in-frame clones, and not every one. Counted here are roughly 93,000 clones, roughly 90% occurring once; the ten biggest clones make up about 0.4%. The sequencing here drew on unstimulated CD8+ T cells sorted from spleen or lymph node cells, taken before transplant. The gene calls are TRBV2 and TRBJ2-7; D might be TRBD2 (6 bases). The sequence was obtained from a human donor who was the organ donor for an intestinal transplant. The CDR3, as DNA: TGTGCCAGCAGTGAAGCAGGAGGGGAGTACTACGAGCAGTACTTC. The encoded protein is CASSEAGGEYYEQYF.